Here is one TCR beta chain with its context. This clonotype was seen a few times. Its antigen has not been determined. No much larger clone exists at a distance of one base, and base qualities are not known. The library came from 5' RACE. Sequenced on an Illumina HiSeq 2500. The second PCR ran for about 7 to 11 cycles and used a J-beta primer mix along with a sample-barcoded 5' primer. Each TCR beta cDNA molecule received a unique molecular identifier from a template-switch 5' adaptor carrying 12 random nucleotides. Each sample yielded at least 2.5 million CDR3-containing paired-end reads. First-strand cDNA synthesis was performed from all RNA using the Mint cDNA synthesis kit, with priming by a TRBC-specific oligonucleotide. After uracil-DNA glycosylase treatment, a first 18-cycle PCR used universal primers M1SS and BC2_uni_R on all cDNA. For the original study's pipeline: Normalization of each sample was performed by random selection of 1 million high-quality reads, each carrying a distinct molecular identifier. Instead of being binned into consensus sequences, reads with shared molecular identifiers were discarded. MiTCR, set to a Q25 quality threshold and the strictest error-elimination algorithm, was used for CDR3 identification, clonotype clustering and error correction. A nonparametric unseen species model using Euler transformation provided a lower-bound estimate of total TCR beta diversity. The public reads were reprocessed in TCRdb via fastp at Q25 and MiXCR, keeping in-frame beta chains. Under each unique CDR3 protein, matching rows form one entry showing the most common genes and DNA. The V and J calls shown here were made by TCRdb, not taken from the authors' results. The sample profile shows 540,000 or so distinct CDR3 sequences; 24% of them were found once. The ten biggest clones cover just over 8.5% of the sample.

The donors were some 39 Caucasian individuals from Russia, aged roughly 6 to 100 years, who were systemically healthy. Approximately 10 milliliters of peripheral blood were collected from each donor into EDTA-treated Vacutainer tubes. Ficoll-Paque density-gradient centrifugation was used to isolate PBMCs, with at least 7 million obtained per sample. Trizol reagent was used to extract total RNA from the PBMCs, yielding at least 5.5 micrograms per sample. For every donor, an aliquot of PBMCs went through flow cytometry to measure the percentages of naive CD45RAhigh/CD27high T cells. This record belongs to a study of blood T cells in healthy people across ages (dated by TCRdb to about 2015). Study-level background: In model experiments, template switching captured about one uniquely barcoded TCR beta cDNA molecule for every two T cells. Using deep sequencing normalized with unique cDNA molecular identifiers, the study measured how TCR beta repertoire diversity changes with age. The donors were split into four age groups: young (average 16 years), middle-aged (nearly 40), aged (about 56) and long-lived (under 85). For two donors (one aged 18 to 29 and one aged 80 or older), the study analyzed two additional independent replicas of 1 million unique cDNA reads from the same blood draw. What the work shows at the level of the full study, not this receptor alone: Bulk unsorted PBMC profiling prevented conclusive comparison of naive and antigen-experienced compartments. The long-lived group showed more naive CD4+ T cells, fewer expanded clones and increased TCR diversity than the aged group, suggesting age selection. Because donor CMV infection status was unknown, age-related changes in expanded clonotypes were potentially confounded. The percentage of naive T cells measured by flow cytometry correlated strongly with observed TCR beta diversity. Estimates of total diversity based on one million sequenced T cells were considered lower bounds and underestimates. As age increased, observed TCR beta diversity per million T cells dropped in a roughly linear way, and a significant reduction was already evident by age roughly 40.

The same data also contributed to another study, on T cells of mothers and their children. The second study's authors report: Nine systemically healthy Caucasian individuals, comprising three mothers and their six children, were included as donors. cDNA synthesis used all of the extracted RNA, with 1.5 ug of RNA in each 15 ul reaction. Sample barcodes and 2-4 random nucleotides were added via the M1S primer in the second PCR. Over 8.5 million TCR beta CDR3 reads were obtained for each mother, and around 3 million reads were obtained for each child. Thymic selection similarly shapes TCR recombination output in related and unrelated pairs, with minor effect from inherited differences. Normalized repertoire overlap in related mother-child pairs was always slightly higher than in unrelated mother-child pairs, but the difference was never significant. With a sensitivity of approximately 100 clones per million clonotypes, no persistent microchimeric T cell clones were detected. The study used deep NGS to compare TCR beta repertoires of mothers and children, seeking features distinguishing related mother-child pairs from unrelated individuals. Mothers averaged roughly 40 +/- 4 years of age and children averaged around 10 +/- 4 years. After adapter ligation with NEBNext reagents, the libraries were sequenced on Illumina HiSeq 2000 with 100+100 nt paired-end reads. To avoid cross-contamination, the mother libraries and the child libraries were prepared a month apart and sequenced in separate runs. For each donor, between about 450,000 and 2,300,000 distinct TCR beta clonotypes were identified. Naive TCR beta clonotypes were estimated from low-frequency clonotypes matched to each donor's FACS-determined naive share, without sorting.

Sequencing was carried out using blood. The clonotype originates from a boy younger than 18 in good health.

The DNA sequence is TGTGCCACCAGTGGGTCTAGCGGGAGGGACGAGCAGTACTTC. Its product reads: CATSGSSGRDEQYF. Recombination connected TRBV24-1 to TRBJ2-7; 12 central nucleotides agree with TRBD2. Ends trimmed: V by 5 bases, J by 5 bases; bases unmatched to a gene: 3. For CDR1 and CDR2, the germline V gene lists KGHDR and SFDVKD. Counted from cysteine to phenylalanine, this CDR3 has 14 amino acids. The kept DNA is CDR3 alone, 42 bases in frame from the first base.